The following is a T cell receptor (beta chain) sequence with its context. The sample comes from a study of technical replicates of blood from a few donors. Some clones are missing from TCRdb's copy, which holds only in-frame ones; the method was immunoSEQ multiplex PCR. This table holds around 69,000 clones, approximately 97% found once. The receptor's source is a human donor in good health. The specimen was T cells isolated from PBMCs.

The CDR3 region is CTGQGIENTEAFF. The CDR3 DNA sequence: TGTACAGGACAGGGGATCGAAAACACTGAAGCTTTCTTT. The chain is built from TRBV27 and TRBJ1-1; 9 positions agree with TRBD1. Germline V CDR1 and CDR2: MNHEY, SMNVEV (reference sequence). CDR3 length: 13 amino acids.